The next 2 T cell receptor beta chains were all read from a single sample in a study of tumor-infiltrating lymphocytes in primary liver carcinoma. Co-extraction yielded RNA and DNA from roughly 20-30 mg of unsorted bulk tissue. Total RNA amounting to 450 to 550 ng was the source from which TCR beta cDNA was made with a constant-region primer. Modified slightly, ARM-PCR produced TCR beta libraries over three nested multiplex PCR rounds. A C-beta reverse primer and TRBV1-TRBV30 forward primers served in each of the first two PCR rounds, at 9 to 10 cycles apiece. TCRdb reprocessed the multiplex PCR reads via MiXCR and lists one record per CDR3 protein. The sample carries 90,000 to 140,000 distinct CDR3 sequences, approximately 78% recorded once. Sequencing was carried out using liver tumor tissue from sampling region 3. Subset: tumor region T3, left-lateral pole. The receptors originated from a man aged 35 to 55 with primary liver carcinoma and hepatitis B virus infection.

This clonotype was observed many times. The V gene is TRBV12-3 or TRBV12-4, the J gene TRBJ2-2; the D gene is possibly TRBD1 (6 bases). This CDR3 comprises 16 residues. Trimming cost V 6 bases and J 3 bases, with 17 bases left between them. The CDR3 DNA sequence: TGTGCCAGCAGCCCATGGACAGCCCTTGACACCGGGGAGCTGTTTTTT. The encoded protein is CASSPWTALDTGELFF.

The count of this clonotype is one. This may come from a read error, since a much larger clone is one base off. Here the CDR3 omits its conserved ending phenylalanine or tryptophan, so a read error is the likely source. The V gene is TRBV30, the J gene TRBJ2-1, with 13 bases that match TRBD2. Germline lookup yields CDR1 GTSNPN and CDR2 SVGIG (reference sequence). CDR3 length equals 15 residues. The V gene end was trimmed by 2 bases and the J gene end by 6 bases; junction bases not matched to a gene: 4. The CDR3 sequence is CAWSPLAGGPNEQFL. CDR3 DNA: TGTGCCTGGAGTCCACTAGCGGGAGGGCCCAATGAGCAGTTCTTA.